Below are 23 T cell receptor beta chains sequenced from a single sample in a study of T cells in Graves' hyperthyroidism and ophthalmopathy. TCR beta CDR3 sequences were amplified from RNA transcripts. A set of HTBI primers served as the primers for a first-round RT-PCR of the TCR CDR3. TCRdb passed the multiplex PCR reads through MiXCR, listing each CDR3 protein once. This repertoire shows about 620,000 distinct CDR3 sequences, around 16% found once; its top ten account for less than 4.5%. The sample taken for sequencing was blood. The source is a woman aged 25 to 45 with Graves' hyperthyroidism.

This clonotype has a handful of counts. The rearrangement joins TRBV12-3 or TRBV12-4 to TRBJ1-4; 11 positions agree with TRBD1. The CDR3 is 16 amino acids. With 3 bases clipped from V and 3 bases from J, the junction kept 3 bases outside the gene matches. The CDR3 protein is CASSLGTGGPNEKLFF. The CDR3 DNA reads TGTGCCAGCAGTTTGGGGACAGGGGGACCTAATGAAAAACTGTTTTTT.

This clonotype was seen at least ten times. The chain is built from TRBV27 and TRBJ2-7; 10 bases are shared with TRBD2. Germline V gives CDR1 MNHEY, CDR2 SMNVEV (reference sequence). With V trimmed by 9 bases and J by 5 bases, 10 bases remained unmatched. The CDR3 is 14 residues long. The CDR3 region is CASTARLAGHEQYF. Written as DNA, the CDR3 is TGTGCCAGTACGGCACGACTAGCGGGCCACGAGCAGTACTTC.

This clonotype occurred many times. The rearrangement links TRBV20-1 to TRBJ2-5; TRBD1 matches at 9 bases. The J segment lost 2 bases and the V segment lost 3 bases, leaving 7 bases of the junction unmatched. The length of the CDR3 is 15 residues. Germline lookup yields CDR1 DFQATT and CDR2 SNEGSKA (reference sequence). The DNA for the CDR3 is TGCAGTGCTAGCCGGGACAGGGAATCTCAAGAGACCCAGTACTTC. Protein: CSASRDRESQETQYF.

There are many counts of this clonotype. The rearrangement links TRBV2 to TRBJ1-2; no clear D gene. CDR3 length: 15 amino acids. V shed 5 bases and J shed 0 bases, with 13 bases lying between them. Germline-derived CDR1 and CDR2 are SNHLY and FYNNEI. The CDR3 bases are TGTGCCAGCAGTCATGACGGAAGAGCTAACTATGGCTACACCTTC. Protein sequence: CASSHDGRANYGYTF.

This clonotype was detected a few times. The chain uses TRBV7-9 and TRBJ2-1, with D maybe TRBD2 (5 bases). Germline V CDR1 and CDR2: SEHNR, FQNEAQ (reference sequence). Trimming pared 6 bases from V and 6 bases from J, leaving 6 bases between. The CDR3 spans 11 residues. The CDR3 DNA follows: TGTGCCAGCAGGACTATCAATGAGCAGTTCTTC. It encodes CASRTINEQFF.

This clonotype was detected many times. V usage is TRBV7-9 and J usage is TRBJ2-7; 7 bases align to TRBD2. CDR1 and CDR2 from the germline V gene are SEHNR and FQNEAQ (reference sequence). The junction had 2 bases not matched to a gene; V was cut back by 1 base and J by 2 bases. This CDR3 contains 14 residues. The CDR3 loop reads CASSLERGTYEQYF. The DNA for the CDR3 is TGTGCCAGCAGCTTAGAGCGGGGAACCTACGAGCAGTACTTC.

To note about this clonotype: Given a much more abundant clone one base away, this may be a read error. The chain recombines TRBV27 with TRBJ1-3; no definite D call. This CDR3 has 15 residues. Germline V gives CDR1 MNHEY, CDR2 SMNVEV (reference sequence). The CDR3 DNA sequence: TGTGCCAGCAGTTTAACAGAGAACTCTGGAAACGCCATATATTTT. It yields the protein CASSLTENSGNAIYF.

In this sample, this clonotype turned up many times. The CDR3 reads CASSFFRGEGGAKNIQYF. CDR3 coding DNA: TGTGCCAGCAGTTTCTTTAGGGGTGAGGGGGGAGCCAAAAACATTCAGTACTTC. V usage is TRBV28 and J usage is TRBJ2-4; either TRBD1 or TRBD2 may supply D (6 bases each). The CDR3 runs 18 residues. CDR1 and CDR2 from the germline V gene are MDHEN and SYDVKM. Deletions cut 3 bases from V and 0 bases from J, with 18 bases between.

The chain has TRBV6-5 and TRBJ1-2, with D possibly TRBD1 on 5 matching bases. Trimming removed 2 bases at V and 4 bases at J, with 14 bases between. The CDR3 has 15 residues. Germline-derived CDR1 and CDR2 are MNHEY and SVGAGI. In DNA, the CDR3 is TGTGCCAGCAGTTACGAGGACATGGCAAGCTATGGCTACACCTTC. Amino acid sequence: CASSYEDMASYGYTF.

At least ten counts were recorded for this clonotype. The chain links TRBV7-2 to TRBJ2-5; D perhaps matches TRBD1 (6 bases). CDR1 SGHTA and CDR2 FQGNSA come from the germline V gene. Trimming took off 3 bases at V and 0 bases at J, with 14 bases between the two ends. The CDR3 totals 16 residues. The chain's CDR3 is CASSFGPTGHQETQYF. The CDR3 DNA is TGTGCCAGCAGCTTCGGCCCGACAGGACACCAAGAGACCCAGTACTTC.

The rearrangement uses TRBV5-1 and TRBJ2-2; the D gene is possibly TRBD2 (5 bases). Germline CDR1 SGHRS, CDR2 YFSETQ. This CDR3 spans 16 amino acids. Deletions cut 4 bases from V and 1 base from J, with 14 bases between. The CDR3 is CASSGAPAGNTGELFF. DNA of the CDR3: TGCGCCAGCAGCGGTGCCCCGGCGGGGAACACCGGGGAGCTGTTTTTT.

This clonotype occurred many times. The chain links TRBV28 to TRBJ1-5; 10 bases agree with TRBD1. This CDR3 comprises 16 residues. From germline, CDR1 is MDHEN and CDR2 SYDVKM. V lost 5 bases and J lost 4; bases outside the gene matches: 8. CDR3 region: CASSPQGTGENQPQHF. As DNA, the CDR3 is TGTGCCAGCAGTCCGCAGGGGACAGGGGAAAATCAGCCCCAGCATTTT.

The CDR3 bases are TGTGCCTGGAGCCTAGGACTAGCGGCCGGGGAGCTGTTTTTT. Encoded protein: CAWSLGLAAGELFF. The chain has TRBV30 and TRBJ2-2, with 10 bases fitting TRBD2. This CDR3 contains 14 residues. V dropped 3 bases and J dropped 6; count of bases not matched to a gene: 4. CDR1 is GTSNPN, CDR2 SVGIG, per germline (reference sequence).

This clonotype showed up many times. J is TRBJ2-3 and V is TRBV28; 9 bases are shared with TRBD1. The CDR3 runs 19 residues. The germline CDR1 and CDR2 sequences are MDHEN and SYDVKM. The trim removed 6 bases at V and 2 bases at J, leaving 18 bases unmatched. CDR3 protein: CASSREIPGQGVATDTQYF. The DNA for the CDR3 is TGTGCCAGCAGCCGGGAAATTCCGGGACAGGGAGTGGCCACAGATACGCAGTATTTT.

The CDR3 protein is CAISERGEGGYGYTF. CDR3 DNA sequence: TGTGCCATCAGTGAGCGAGGGGAAGGGGGCTATGGCTACACCTTC. V gene TRBV10-3 combines with J gene TRBJ1-2; a possible D gene is TRBD1 (6 bases). This CDR3 has 15 residues. Germline V gene lookup returns CDR1 ENHRY and CDR2 SYGVKD. Trimming took off 2 bases at V and 4 bases at J, with 14 bases between the two ends.

This clonotype was counted many times. The chain has TRBV2 and TRBJ2-1; 13 nucleotides agree with TRBD2. The CDR3 has 16 amino acids. Germline V gene lookup returns CDR1 SNHLY and CDR2 FYNNEI. Unmatched junction bases numbered 4, after V lost 8 bases and J lost 0 bases. CDR3 nucleotides: TGTGCCAGCCCCGGACTAGCGGGAGCCTCCTACAATGAGCAGTTCTTC. Translation gives CASPGLAGASYNEQFF.

This clonotype was recorded many times. The rearrangement joins TRBV28 to TRBJ2-7, with D maybe TRBD1 (5 bases). The CDR3 has 17 residues. The ends were cut back, 3 bases at V and 0 bases at J, with 18 bases in the middle. The V gene's germline CDR1 is MDHEN and CDR2 SYDVKM. The CDR3 reads CASSFPRRQTRSYEQYF. The CDR3 DNA follows: TGTGCCAGCAGTTTCCCCCGTCGACAGACCCGCTCCTACGAGCAGTACTTC.

This clonotype was observed many times. This chain joins TRBV20-1 and TRBJ1-1; D remains ambiguous. The CDR3 has 11 residues. V was pared by 5 bases and J by 4 bases, with 8 bases between. Looked up from germline, CDR1 is DFQATT and CDR2 is SNEGSKA (reference sequence). The CDR3 is CSAHRITEAFF. The CDR3 DNA sequence: TGCAGTGCTCATCGGATCACTGAAGCTTTCTTT.

This clonotype was counted ten times or more. The genes are TRBV27 and TRBJ1-5; 7 bases match TRBD1. The V gene end was trimmed by 6 bases and the J gene end by 7 bases; junction bases not matched to a gene: 9. There are 14 residues in the CDR3. The germline V gene encodes CDR1 MNHEY and CDR2 SMNVEV (reference sequence). CDR3 coding DNA: TGTGCCAGCAGCCCCGGGACAGTCAGACAGCCCCAGCATTTT. Encoded protein: CASSPGTVRQPQHF.

Concerning this clonotype: A much larger clonotype is one base distant, so this may be a read error. The V call is TRBV27, the J call TRBJ2-1, with 12 bases aligning to TRBD1. Trimming cost V 5 bases and J 8 bases; bases outside gene matches: 10. The CDR3 spans 16 residues. Per the germline V gene, CDR1 is MNHEY and CDR2 is SMNVEV (reference sequence). The CDR3: CASSDPAGQGAYEQFF. CDR3 DNA sequence: TGTGCCAGCAGTGATCCAGCGGGACAGGGGGCCTATGAGCAGTTCTTC.

Many counts were recorded for this clonotype. The chain couples TRBV20-1 to TRBJ2-1; D not certain. Trimming took 2 bases from V and 6 from J, leaving 5 bases between them. The CDR3 loop spans 11 amino acids. The germline gives CDR1 DFQATT, CDR2 SNEGSKA (reference sequence). DNA of the CDR3: TGCAGTGCTAGACTCCCCAATGAGCAGTTCTTC. Protein sequence: CSARLPNEQFF.

The V gene is TRBV25-1, the J gene TRBJ2-2, with D hard to call. Germline V CDR1 and CDR2: MGHDK, SYGVNS. V lost 1 base and J 2 bases, leaving 5 bases between the germline ends. There are 14 residues in the CDR3. This CDR3 reads CASSEWQNTGELFF. The CDR3 nucleotides read TGTGCCAGCAGTGAATGGCAAAACACCGGGGAGCTGTTTTTT.

This clonotype has a handful of counts. The chain recombines TRBV27 with TRBJ2-3, with D tentatively TRBD2 (5 bases). V lost 5 bases, J lost 14 bases, and 20 bases lay in between. This CDR3 is built from 13 residues. Looked up from germline, CDR1 is MNHEY and CDR2 is SMNVEV (reference sequence). This chain's CDR3 is CASSTHLAGRGYF. Here the CDR3 DNA reads TGTGCCAGCAGTACCCATCTAGCCGGGCGTGGGTATTTT.